These 21 T cell receptor beta chains were all obtained from the same sample, sequenced in a study of T cell clonotyping in hematopoietic cell transplantation (dated by TCRdb to about 2021). Preparation of the library involved the immunoSEQ multiplex PCR assay. TCRdb took over this immuneACCESS table, retaining in-frame rearrangements with V and J assigned. Such tables are incomplete; in checked studies, under half of the missing clones stem from an unresolved V gene, and the remainder is unexplained. This sample holds about 15,000 clones; more than 75% were observed only once. The ten biggest clones cover over 10% of the sample. Explained via the paper, the time point label denotes: 100 days after allo-HCT. The input for sequencing was PBMCs, taken 100 days after allogeneic stem cell transplant. These receptors were taken from a male patient aged 50 or older who had an allogeneic stem cell transplant from an unrelated donor, so T cells may come from the graft donor. Some clones in this sample may be carry-over from other donors' samples.

J is TRBJ1-1 and V is TRBV7-9, with D unresolved. The CDR3 has 15 amino acids. Trimming took 5 bases from V and 3 from J, leaving 16 bases between them. The germline gives CDR1 SEHNR, CDR2 FQNEAQ (reference sequence). The CDR3 spells CASSLTQPGDTEAFF. The CDR3 DNA reads as TGTGCCAGCAGCCTTACACAGCCCGGAGACACTGAAGCTTTCTTT.

The chain couples TRBV4-3 to TRBJ2-7; possible D gene TRBD1, 5 bases. V gave up 0 bases and J gave up 2 bases, with 11 bases separating them. The CDR3 is 15 amino acids. Germline V gives CDR1 LGHNA, CDR2 YSLEER. The CDR3 coding sequence is TGCGCCAGCAGCCAAGATTGGGCAGGGCCCTACGAGCAGTACTTC. Translation gives CASSQDWAGPYEQYF.

The chain has TRBV5-6 and TRBJ1-4; no clear D gene. The CDR3 loop spans 15 amino acids. V dropped 1 base and J dropped 8 bases, with 15 bases sitting between them. Looked up from germline, CDR1 is SGHDT and CDR2 is YYEEEE. CDR3 loop: CASSLHPLYGEKLFF. CDR3 nucleotides: TGTGCCAGCAGCTTGCATCCACTGTACGGCGAAAAACTGTTTTTT. Looking up the rest from reference TRBV5-6 and TRBJ1-4 gives the full variable domain: DAGVTQSPTHLIKTRGQQVTLRCSPKSGHDTVSWYQQALGQGPQFIFQYYEEEERQRGNFPDRFSGHQFPNYSSELNVNALLLGDSALYLCASSLHPLYGEKLFFGSGTQLSVL.

Only a few counts were recorded for this clone. V is TRBV5-1 and J is TRBJ1-4, with no clear D. The length of the CDR3 is 17 residues. The V and J ends lost 4 bases and 0 bases respectively, with 16 bases between them. CDR1 is SGHRS, CDR2 YFSETQ, per germline. Here the CDR3 reads CASSLRNPIATNEKLFF. CDR3 nucleotide sequence: TGCGCCAGCAGCCTTCGGAACCCCATTGCAACTAATGAAAAACTGTTTTTT.

V is TRBV30 and J is TRBJ2-2; TRBD2 aligns across 11 bases. The CDR3 is 16 residues long. Germline-derived CDR1 and CDR2 are GTSNPN and SVGIG (reference sequence). With V trimmed by 3 bases and J by 4 bases, 7 bases remained unmatched. CDR3 coding DNA: TGTGCCTGGAGCCGTAATAGCGGGAGGGCCACCGGGGAGCTGTTTTTT. It yields the protein CAWSRNSGRATGELFF.

The rearrangement joins TRBV9 to TRBJ1-1; D call uncertain. Germline assignment: CDR1 SGDLS and CDR2 YYNGEE. The ends were cut back, 4 bases at V and 1 base at J, with 11 bases in the middle. The CDR3 totals 14 residues. CDR3 DNA sequence: TGTGCCAGCAGCTCGGGAGTTCAGAACACTGAAGCTTTCTTT. Protein product: CASSSGVQNTEAFF.

This rearrangement joins TRBV4-1 to TRBJ2-7; 7 bases agree with TRBD2. V was clipped by 0 bases and J by 2 bases; unmatched bases: 4. Germline V lookup: CDR1 MGHRA, CDR2 YSYEKL. CDR3 size: 15 residues. As DNA, the CDR3 is TGCGCCAGCAGCCAAGAGGCTAGCGGTGCCTACGAGCAGTACTTC. As protein: CASSQEASGAYEQYF.

For the CDR3, the DNA is TGTGCCTGGAGTGTATGGCTTCATCAGCCCCAGCATTTT. This translates into CAWSVWLHQPQHF. The chain employs TRBV30 and TRBJ1-5; no firm D call. The germline gives CDR1 GTSNPN, CDR2 SVGIG (reference sequence). The CDR3 is 13 residues long. V lost 0 bases, J lost 5 bases, and 8 bases lay in between.

This clone has a single count. This chain joins TRBV27 and TRBJ1-1; D not certain. The CDR3 has 14 residues. Germline V gene lookup returns CDR1 MNHEY and CDR2 SMNVEV (reference sequence). The ends were cut back, 3 bases at V and 3 bases at J, with 11 bases in the middle. The CDR3 DNA reads TGTGCCAGCAGTTTCCCGGACCAGGACACTGAAGCTTTCTTT. It is translated as CASSFPDQDTEAFF.

This clone appeared once. The chain links TRBV6-5 to TRBJ2-7, with 7 bases matching TRBD1. V was pared by 2 bases and J by 9 bases, with 10 bases of the junction left unmatched. Germline CDR1 and CDR2: MNHEY and SVGAGI. This CDR3 has 14 residues. The CDR3 region is CASSYDINTGVQYF. The CDR3, as DNA: TGTGCCAGCAGTTACGATATCAATACAGGGGTGCAGTACTTC.

The chain carries TRBV4-2 and TRBJ2-2; possibly TRBD2 for D (6 bases). This CDR3 is built from 16 residues. Trimming stripped 4 bases from V and 0 bases from J, with 12 bases between. The germline V gene has CDR1 LGHNA and CDR2 YNFKEQ. CDR3 loop: CASSLPRGTNTGELFF. DNA of the CDR3: TGTGCCAGCAGCCTGCCTCGGGGGACGAACACCGGGGAGCTGTTTTTT.

V is TRBV5-8 and J is TRBJ1-2; tentatively, D is TRBD1 (6 bases). Germline CDR1 is SGHTS and CDR2 is YDEGEE. The CDR3 length is 12 residues. V lost 3 bases and J lost 6, with 9 bases in between. CDR3 region: CASSSGDNGYTF. CDR3 sequence (DNA): TGTGCCAGCAGCTCAGGGGACAATGGCTACACCTTC.

The chain joins TRBV4-1 to TRBJ1-5; D call uncertain. The length of the CDR3 is 15 residues. The V gene's germline CDR1 is MGHRA and CDR2 YSYEKL. Trimming took 0 bases from V and 9 from J, leaving 15 bases between them. The DNA for the CDR3 is TGCGCCAGCAGCCAAGATGGATCTTGGCTTCGGCCCCAGCATTTT. Its protein is CASSQDGSWLRPQHF.

V usage is TRBV11-2 and J usage is TRBJ2-2, with D hard to call. CDR3 length: 12 amino acids. Germline CDR1 reads SGHAT; CDR2 reads FQNNGV. Trimming took 4 bases from V and 7 from J, leaving 7 bases between them. The CDR3 is CASSWAIGELFF. For the CDR3, the DNA is TGTGCCAGCAGCTGGGCGATCGGGGAGCTGTTTTTT.

The chain combines TRBV5-1 with TRBJ2-2; TRBD1 matches 7 bases. CDR3 size: 14 residues. CDR1 is SGHRS, CDR2 YFSETQ, per germline. Trimming cost V 3 bases and J 1 base; bases outside gene matches: 0. Here the CDR3 reads CASSWDRNTGELFF. As DNA, the CDR3 is TGCGCCAGCAGCTGGGACAGGAACACCGGGGAGCTGTTTTTT.

The genes are TRBV27 and TRBJ1-6, with unresolved D. With 5 bases removed from V and 0 bases from J, the gap between germline ends came to 17 bases. Germline CDR1 is MNHEY and CDR2 is SMNVEV (reference sequence). This CDR3 is built from 18 residues. The CDR3 DNA is TGTGCCAGCAGTACCCGTCCCCCGAGAAGCTCCTATAATTCACCCCTCCACTTT. This translates into CASSTRPPRSSYNSPLHF.

This chain uses TRBV30 with TRBJ1-1, with unresolved D. The CDR3 consists of 14 residues. With 0 bases removed from V and 4 bases from J, the gap between germline ends came to 12 bases. The germline V gene has CDR1 GTSNPN and CDR2 SVGIG (reference sequence). The CDR3 spells CAWSVSYAVTEAFF. The CDR3 DNA reads as TGTGCCTGGAGTGTAAGTTATGCGGTCACTGAAGCTTTCTTT.

The chain recombines TRBV5-1 with TRBJ2-5; either TRBD1 or TRBD2 may fit D (5 bases each). Trimming removed 7 bases from V and 5 bases from J, with 21 bases in between. The CDR3 is 15 amino acids. Germline CDR1 reads SGHRS; CDR2 reads YFSETQ. The DNA of the CDR3 is TGCGCCAGCGGAGCCGGGACCCAGGGTTCGGAGACCCAGTACTTC. It translates to CASGAGTQGSETQYF.

V is TRBV4-1 and J is TRBJ1-2; no definite D call. V was clipped by 0 bases and J by 4 bases, with 12 bases between them. CDR1 and CDR2 from the germline V gene are MGHRA and YSYEKL. The CDR3 consists of 15 residues. The CDR3 spells CASSQEQTSSYGYTF. The CDR3 coding sequence is TGCGCCAGCAGCCAAGAGCAAACTAGTAGCTATGGCTACACCTTC.

The CDR3 coding sequence is TGTGCCAGCAGCCCCAGGGACTCCCCGGGGGCAGATACGCAGTATTTT. Encoded protein: CASSPRDSPGADTQYF. The chain recombines TRBV9 with TRBJ2-3; perhaps TRBD2 as D (6 bases). Per germline, CDR1 SGDLS and CDR2 YYNGEE. Trimming removed 4 bases at V and 4 bases at J, with 19 bases between. This CDR3 is 16 amino acids long.

The rearrangement links TRBV11-2 to TRBJ1-5, with D unresolved. Germline CDR1 and CDR2: SGHAT and FQNNGV. The V and J ends lost 2 bases and 4 bases respectively, with 9 bases between them. There are 14 residues in the CDR3. This CDR3 is CASSLPGQNQPQHF. CDR3 nucleotide sequence: TGTGCCAGCAGCTTACCCGGGCAAAATCAGCCCCAGCATTTT.